The 13 T cell receptor beta chains presented below share a single source sample, sequenced in a study of shared T cell receptors in the human thymus. Measured with immunoSEQ multiplex PCR; TCRdb has only the in-frame clones, and not every one. The sample records around 730,000 clones, 80% to 90% being singletons. The same data also contributed to another study, on human thymus T cells.

Sequenced material: thymocytes. These TCRs come from a girl under three years old with a congenital heart defect.

Only one count was recorded for this clone. The chain carries TRBV25-1 and TRBJ1-1; the D is unclear. V lost 3 bases and J lost 3, with 14 bases in between. This CDR3 contains 15 residues. CDR1 and CDR2 (germline): MGHDK, SYGVNS. The CDR3 protein is CASSDNNSPHTEAFF. DNA of the CDR3: TGTGCCAGCAGTGATAATAACTCGCCCCACACTGAAGCTTTCTTT.

This chain links TRBV7-2 with TRBJ2-5; D gene unclear. The CDR3 length is 12 residues. Germline V gives CDR1 SGHTA, CDR2 FQGNSA. Trimming took 0 bases from V and 6 from J, leaving 5 bases between them. This CDR3 is CASSLAAQTQYF. The CDR3 DNA reads as TGTGCCAGCAGCTTAGCGGCTCAGACCCAGTACTTC. Full variable domain (missing parts from reference TRBV7-2 and TRBJ2-5): GAGVSQSPSNKVTEKGKDVELRCDPISGHTALYWYRQSLGQGLEFLIYFQGNSAPDKSGLPSDRFSAERTGGSVSTLTIQRTQQEDSAVYLCASSLAAQTQYFGPGTRLLVL.

V is TRBV5-1 and J is TRBJ2-7; 8 nucleotides align to TRBD1. Germline V lookup: CDR1 SGHRS, CDR2 YFSETQ. Germline trimming cut 1 base from V and 6 bases from J; bases unmatched to any gene: 9. The CDR3 loop spans 15 amino acids. This chain's CDR3 is CASSLMTGVLCEQYF. For the CDR3, the DNA is TGCGCCAGCAGCTTGATGACAGGGGTGCTCTGCGAGCAGTACTTC.

The chain carries TRBV25-1 and TRBJ2-3, with D tentatively TRBD1 (6 bases). The CDR3 has 15 residues. V dropped 5 bases and J dropped 0 bases, with 12 bases sitting between them. Germline loops: CDR1 MGHDK, CDR2 SYGVNS. CDR3 amino acids: CASSKWGRSTDTQYF. CDR3 bases: TGTGCCAGCAGTAAGTGGGGGCGAAGCACAGATACGCAGTATTTT.

This sequence joins TRBV12-5 and TRBJ1-1, with 11 nucleotides matching TRBD1. Germline V lookup: CDR1 LGHNT, CDR2 FRNRAP. CDR3 length: 16 amino acids. V was pared by 7 bases and J by 1 base, with 8 bases of the junction left unmatched. CDR3 DNA sequence: TGTGCTAGTGCGCGGGACAGGGGGACTTCGAACACTGAAGCTTTCTTT. The encoded protein is CASARDRGTSNTEAFF.

This clone has only one observation. V usage is TRBV11-2 and J usage is TRBJ1-1; 7 bases are a match to TRBD1. The CDR3 is 16 residues long. V lost 5 bases and J lost 4; bases outside the gene matches: 13. Germline-derived CDR1 and CDR2 are SGHAT and FQNNGV. This CDR3 reads CASSPRDREGPTEAFF. Here the CDR3 DNA reads TGTGCCAGCAGCCCCCGGGACAGAGAAGGGCCCACTGAAGCTTTCTTT.

In its sample, this clone was seen once. The rearrangement uses TRBV6-5 and TRBJ2-3; D unclear. Germline V gene sequence: CDR1 MNHEY, CDR2 SVGAGI. The V gene lost 2 bases and the J gene lost 2 bases, with 14 bases spanning the gap. The CDR3 extends over 16 amino acids. CDR3 DNA sequence: TGTGCCAGCAGTTACGTCGATTGGCAGTTCACAGATACGCAGTATTTT. This gives the protein CASSYVDWQFTDTQYF.

V usage is TRBV5-6 and J usage is TRBJ2-7, with D perhaps matching TRBD1 (5 bases). Trimming removed 1 base from V and 3 bases from J, with 14 bases in between. The CDR3 has 15 residues. Germline V CDR1 and CDR2: SGHDT, YYEEEE. This CDR3 reads CASSLSPLDSYEQYF. For the CDR3, the DNA is TGTGCCAGCAGCTTGAGTCCGTTAGACAGCTACGAGCAGTACTTC.

This clone was picked up a small number of times. The J gene is TRBJ2-7, the V gene TRBV5-8; D is perhaps TRBD1 (5 bases). The CDR3 consists of 12 residues. The ends were cut back, 4 bases at V and 5 bases at J, with 10 bases in the middle. Germline V gene sequence: CDR1 SGHTS, CDR2 YDEGEE. CDR3 nucleotide sequence: TGTGCCAGCAGCCCGGACATCCACGAGCAGTACTTC. This codes for CASSPDIHEQYF.

This rearrangement joins TRBV20-1 to TRBJ1-1; D ambiguous. The CDR3 is 9 amino acids. Germline CDR1 DFQATT, CDR2 SNEGSKA (reference sequence). This chain's CDR3 is CITAGEAFF. The CDR3 DNA reads as TGCATCACCGCGGGGGAAGCTTTCTTT.

J is TRBJ1-1 and V is TRBV10-3; 8 positions agree with TRBD1. V lost 6 bases, J lost 11 bases, and 11 bases stayed unmatched. From germline, CDR1 is ENHRY and CDR2 SYGVKD. The CDR3 sequence is 13 residues long. The CDR3, as DNA: TGTGCCATCAGGCTCGACAGGGGAGGAGTGGCTTTCTTT. This translates into CAIRLDRGGVAFF.

This clone was seen only once. V and J are TRBV5-1 and TRBJ1-1; D is unresolved. The CDR3 is 18 residues long. Germline CDR1 SGHRS, CDR2 YFSETQ. Trimming removed 0 bases from V and 1 base from J, with 19 bases in between. CDR3 sequence (DNA): TGCGCCAGCAGCTTGGACATACAACGGAGAGCGGGGAACACTGAAGCTTTCTTT. The encoded protein is CASSLDIQRRAGNTEAFF. Supplemented by reference TRBV5-1 and TRBJ1-1, the full variable domain reads KAGVTQTPRYLIKTRGQQVTLSCSPISGHRSVSWYQQTPGQGLQFLFEYFSETQRNKGNFPGRFSGRQFSNSRSEMNVSTLELGDSALYLCASSLDIQRRAGNTEAFFGQGTRLTVV.

V gene TRBV5-4 combines with J gene TRBJ1-1, with unresolved D. Trimming stripped 1 base from V and 0 bases from J, with 16 bases between. CDR1 and CDR2 (germline): SGHNT, YYREEE (reference sequence). This CDR3 is built from 17 residues. CDR3 sequence reads: CASSLQRAGLMNTEAFF. The DNA for the CDR3 is TGTGCCAGCAGCTTGCAAAGAGCGGGCTTGATGAACACTGAAGCTTTCTTT.